This T cell receptor (beta chain) was obtained from a study of T cell responses to AZD1222 COVID-19 vaccine. Points on this clone: As yet, its antigen is unknown.

Only in-frame clones appear in the TCRdb table, and some are missing; sequencing was by immunoSEQ multiplex PCR. The repertoire holds 77,000 or so clones, with around 86% as singletons. Study-level results: Spike-specific TCR repertoires showed rising breadth and depth after two AZD1222 doses.

The CDR3 runs to 14 residues. V was clipped by 10 bases and J by 4 bases; unmatched bases: 11. In germline, CDR1 is LNHDA, CDR2 SQIVND (reference sequence). Material: peripheral blood, obtained 28 days after the second AZD1222 dose. This clonotype was obtained from an adult who received the AZD1222 COVID-19 vaccine. This chain links TRBV19 with TRBJ1-1; TRBD1 aligns across 8 bases. The chain's CDR3 is CATEIHGQGTEAFF. In nucleotides, the CDR3 is TGTGCCACCGAAATCCATGGACAGGGCACTGAAGCTTTCTTT.